The 9 T cell receptor beta chains presented below share a single source sample, sequenced in a study of OX40 agonist ivuxolimab in advanced cancers. The table came from immunoSEQ multiplex PCR; TCRdb's copy has only in-frame clones and leaves some out. The data hold fewer than 120,000 clones, with roughly nine tenths observed a single time. Sequencing used CD4+ or CD8+ T cells sorted from blood, obtained in a trial of the OX40 agonist ivuxolimab. The receptors were gathered from an adult with an advanced solid tumor such as melanoma, head and neck, liver or kidney cancer.

This CDR3 reads CASSPQTGLGNQPQHF. The DNA for the CDR3 is TGTGCCAGCTCACCCCAGACAGGGTTGGGCAATCAGCCCCAGCATTTT. The chain has TRBV18 and TRBJ1-5, with 7 nucleotides matching TRBD1. CDR3 length equals 16 residues. The V segment lost 3 bases and the J segment 2 bases; nucleotides outside the gene matches: 7. The germline V gene has CDR1 KGHSH and CDR2 LQKENI.

The chain uses TRBV19 and TRBJ2-1; D is ambiguous. Germline V gene sequence: CDR1 LNHDA, CDR2 SQIVND (reference sequence). The V end was cut by 1 base, the J end by 0 bases, with 16 bases between. The CDR3 sequence is 18 residues long. The CDR3 is CASSIVFRNRRSYNEQFF. The CDR3 region has the DNA TGTGCCAGTAGTATAGTATTTAGGAACCGCCGCTCCTACAATGAGCAGTTCTTC.

V is TRBV5-8 and J is TRBJ2-1; 11 nucleotides align to TRBD2. J was trimmed by 6 bases and V by 5 bases; bases with no gene match: 7. The CDR3 covers 15 residues. Germline-derived CDR1 and CDR2 are SGHTS and YDEGEE. CDR3 coding DNA: TGTGCCAGCAGACGTACTAGCGGGAGAGGCAATGAGCAGTTCTTC. Translated, it gives CASRRTSGRGNEQFF.

The V call is TRBV27, the J call TRBJ2-7; D unresolved. This CDR3 has 17 residues. The V end lost 0 bases, the J end lost 4 bases, and 19 bases lay between the germline ends. Germline V CDR1 and CDR2: MNHEY, SMNVEV (reference sequence). This CDR3 reads CASSLSLSEERIYEQYF. DNA for the CDR3: TGTGCCAGCAGTTTATCCTTGTCGGAAGAACGGATTTACGAGCAGTACTTC.

The chain uses TRBV5-1 and TRBJ2-3; D tentatively fits TRBD1 or TRBD2 (5 bases each). The V and J ends lost 6 bases and 3 bases respectively, with 17 bases between them. This CDR3 is built from 15 residues. Looked up from germline, CDR1 is SGHRS and CDR2 is YFSETQ. CDR3 in amino acids: CASNRDPSLTDTQYF. The CDR3 DNA sequence: TGCGCCAGCAACCGGGACCCTTCGCTTACAGATACGCAGTATTTT.

The gene calls are TRBV6-6 and TRBJ2-7, with D tentatively TRBD1 (5 bases). The V gene lost 5 bases and the J gene lost 3 bases, with 11 bases spanning the gap. This CDR3 comprises 13 residues. In germline, CDR1 is MNHNY, CDR2 SVGAGI (reference sequence). The CDR3 DNA is TGTGCCAGCAGTAAAACAGGCGGCTACGAGCAGTACTTC. Protein product: CASSKTGGYEQYF.

This chain joins TRBV13 and TRBJ2-5, with 7 bases lining up with TRBD1. The J segment lost 2 bases and the V segment lost 5 bases, leaving 8 bases of the junction unmatched. The germline CDR1 and CDR2 sequences are PRHDT and FYEKMQ (reference sequence). CDR3 length: 15 amino acids. CDR3 in amino acids: CASSVDRDWQETQYF. CDR3 sequence (DNA): TGTGCCAGCAGCGTCGACAGGGATTGGCAAGAGACCCAGTACTTC.

V gene TRBV4-2 combines with J gene TRBJ1-1; 8 nucleotides agree with TRBD1. The CDR3 covers 17 residues. Per germline, CDR1 LGHNA and CDR2 YNFKEQ. The V segment lost 0 bases and the J segment 0 bases; nucleotides outside the gene matches: 6. CDR3 protein: CASSQDRRQGMNTEAFF. In nucleotides, the CDR3 is TGTGCCAGCAGCCAAGACCGCCGACAGGGGATGAACACTGAAGCTTTCTTT.

This rearrangement joins TRBV19 to TRBJ1-2; D may be TRBD1 (6 bases). CDR3 length: 13 residues. V was clipped by 9 bases and J by 4 bases, with 15 bases between them. The germline V gene has CDR1 LNHDA and CDR2 SQIVND (reference sequence). The CDR3 is CASGNRVAYGYTF. The CDR3 coding sequence is TGTGCCAGCGGGAACAGGGTGGCCTATGGCTACACCTTC. Full variable domain (missing parts from reference TRBV19 and TRBJ1-2): DGGITQSPKYLFRKEGQNVTLSCEQNLNHDAMYWYRQDPGQGLRLIYYSQIVNDFQKGDIAEGYSVSREKKESFPLTVTSAQKNPTAFYLCASGNRVAYGYTFGSGTRLTVV.